The 32 T cell receptor beta chains reported below all come from one sample, sequenced in a study of human T cells and chemical hapten exposure. TCRdb redid the calling of the RACE reads with MiXCR, one entry per CDR3 protein. The sample shows some 70,000 distinct CDR3 sequences, 9.5% to 12% of them seen only once. Indicated time point: pre-sensitization, week 0. The treatment was: therapeutic diphenylcyclopropenone sensitization with weekly scalp DPC. Sequencing was performed on whole blood, taken in connection with sensitization to the hapten diphenylcyclopropenone (DPC). The source is a woman aged 50 to 60 with alopecia areata. Some clones in this sample may be carry-over from other donors' samples.

The table lists this clonotype with many counts. The chain links TRBV7-9 to TRBJ1-2; D may be TRBD1 (5 bases). This CDR3 has 13 amino acids. V lost 1 base and J lost 6, with 9 bases in between. Germline V CDR1 and CDR2: SEHNR, FQNEAQ (reference sequence). The CDR3 DNA follows: TGTGCCAGCAGCTTAGGCGCGGGGGATGGCTACACCTTC. Its protein product is CASSLGAGDGYTF.

There are many counts of this clonotype. V usage is TRBV12-3 or TRBV12-4 and J usage is TRBJ2-3, with 8 bases aligning to TRBD2. The CDR3 spans 15 residues. Trimming cost V 5 bases and J 3 bases; bases outside gene matches: 7. The CDR3 DNA reads as TGTGCCAGCAGTACCTCCCGCGGGGGGACAGATACGCAGTATTTT. Protein: CASSTSRGGTDTQYF.

This clonotype was seen repeatedly, ten times or more. The rearrangement uses TRBV6-2 or TRBV6-3 and TRBJ1-1; unclear D gene. CDR1 and CDR2 (germline): MNHEY, SVGEGT. V lost 2 bases to trimming and J lost 0 bases, with 13 bases between them. CDR3 length equals 16 residues. DNA of the CDR3: TGTGCCAGCAGTTACGTCCAGGAGAGGGTGAACACTGAAGCTTTCTTT. This gives the protein CASSYVQERVNTEAFF.

In its sample, this clonotype was seen many times. V and J are TRBV7-8 and TRBJ2-1; 12 bases are a match to TRBD2. CDR3 length: 19 residues. The germline V gene has CDR1 SGHVS and CDR2 FQNEAQ. J gave up 7 bases and V 2 bases, and 15 bases lay outside the gene matches. The CDR3 DNA reads as TGTGCCAGCAGCTTATCGTTCTCGACTAGCGGGGGTCCGAAGAATGAGCAGTTCTTC. Translating it yields CASSLSFSTSGGPKNEQFF.

At least ten counts were recorded for this clonotype. This chain joins TRBV5-1 and TRBJ1-2, with unresolved D. V gave up 4 bases and J gave up 4 bases, with 14 bases separating them. Germline-derived CDR1 and CDR2 are SGHRS and YFSETQ. The CDR3 has 14 amino acids. CDR3 amino acids: CASSIERDGYGYTF. The DNA of the CDR3 is TGCGCCAGCAGCATAGAACGGGATGGCTATGGCTACACCTTC.

This chain joins TRBV30 and TRBJ1-1; no definite D call. CDR1 and CDR2 (germline): GTSNPN, SVGIG (reference sequence). Between the trimmed V and J ends, which lost 4 bases and 1 base, there was a span of 16 bases. The length of the CDR3 is 15 residues. This CDR3 is CAWIGGLQKNTEAFF. Written as DNA, the CDR3 is TGTGCCTGGATAGGCGGGTTGCAAAAGAACACTGAAGCTTTCTTT.

This clonotype was recorded only once. This chain uses TRBV3-1 with TRBJ1-1; possible D gene TRBD1, 5 bases. CDR1 is LGHDT, CDR2 YNNKEL, per germline (reference sequence). This CDR3 spans 13 amino acids. Trimming pared 7 bases from V and 10 bases from J, leaving 19 bases between. The CDR3 loop reads CASTRGRGIGAFF. The CDR3 DNA reads TGTGCCAGCACCCGGGGACGGGGGATTGGAGCTTTCTTT.

This clonotype was recorded many times. This sequence joins TRBV24-1 and TRBJ1-5; 7 positions match TRBD1. Per the germline V gene, CDR1 is KGHDR and CDR2 is SFDVKD. V was clipped by 4 bases and J by 7 bases; unmatched bases: 9. The CDR3 covers 15 residues. The CDR3 is CATSDPRQGPQPQHF. CDR3 nucleotides: TGTGCCACCAGTGACCCGAGACAGGGACCCCAGCCCCAGCATTTT.

This clonotype occurred many times. The rearrangement joins TRBV12-3 or TRBV12-4 to TRBJ2-7; 9 nucleotides line up with TRBD1. With V trimmed by 6 bases and J by 5 bases, 11 bases remained unmatched. The CDR3 has 15 residues. The CDR3: CASRPPGQGPHEQYF. CDR3 DNA: TGTGCCAGCAGACCGCCGGGACAGGGTCCCCACGAGCAGTACTTC.

This clonotype came up a few times. This rearrangement joins TRBV12-3 or TRBV12-4 to TRBJ1-1; D possibly corresponds to TRBD1 (6 bases). There are 14 residues in the CDR3. V lost 5 bases to trimming and J lost 1 base, with 11 bases between them. The CDR3 DNA sequence: TGTGCCAGCAGTCAAGGACAGAGGAACACTGAAGCTTTCTTT. It specifies CASSQGQRNTEAFF.

The chain couples TRBV5-1 to TRBJ1-1; D is perhaps TRBD1 (5 bases). CDR1 SGHRS and CDR2 YFSETQ come from the germline V gene. Trimming took off 3 bases at V and 4 bases at J, with 10 bases between the two ends. The CDR3 contains 13 residues. CDR3 sequence (DNA): TGCGCCAGCAGCTGGGGGGATGGCACTGAAGCTTTCTTT. It encodes CASSWGDGTEAFF. Based on the CDR3 plus reference TRBV5-1 and TRBJ1-1, the full variable domain is KAGVTQTPRYLIKTRGQQVTLSCSPISGHRSVSWYQQTPGQGLQFLFEYFSETQRNKGNFPGRFSGRQFSNSRSEMNVSTLELGDSALYLCASSWGDGTEAFFGQGTRLTVV.

This clonotype occurred many times. The chain combines TRBV5-6 with TRBJ2-3, with 7 nucleotides matching TRBD1. V lost 2 bases to trimming and J lost 4 bases; unmatched junction nucleotides: 4. Per the germline V gene, CDR1 is SGHDT and CDR2 is YYEEEE. CDR3 size: 14 residues. The CDR3 is CASSFQGVADTQYF. DNA of the CDR3: TGTGCCAGCAGCTTCCAGGGGGTCGCAGATACGCAGTATTTT.

This chain connects TRBV13 to TRBJ2-1, with 7 bases aligning to TRBD2. Per the germline V gene, CDR1 is PRHDT and CDR2 is FYEKMQ (reference sequence). The CDR3 has 16 amino acids. The V gene end was trimmed by 0 bases and the J gene end by 1 base; junction bases not matched to a gene: 3. This CDR3 is CASSLGSGRSYNEQFF. DNA for the CDR3: TGTGCCAGCAGCTTAGGTAGCGGGCGATCCTACAATGAGCAGTTCTTC.

Ten or more counts support this clonotype. This rearrangement joins TRBV5-1 to TRBJ2-7; 10 nucleotides match TRBD2. Germline V gives CDR1 SGHRS, CDR2 YFSETQ. The CDR3 has 14 residues. V lost 1 base to trimming and J lost 6 bases; unmatched junction nucleotides: 4. The CDR3 coding sequence is TGCGCCAGCAGCTTGCCGGGACTAGCGAGCGAGCAGTACTTC. Translating it yields CASSLPGLASEQYF.

In this sample, this clonotype turned up a few times. The rearrangement links TRBV27 to TRBJ2-7; TRBD2 might be the D (5 bases). The length of the CDR3 is 12 residues. Germline CDR1 and CDR2: MNHEY and SMNVEV (reference sequence). Trimming pared 7 bases from V and 4 bases from J, leaving 11 bases between. DNA of the CDR3: TGTGCCAGCACCGTCGGCGGGTACGAGCAGTACTTC. Translated: CASTVGGYEQYF.

This clonotype was counted at least ten times. The chain recombines TRBV7-2 with TRBJ2-7; D is undetermined. Germline V gene data show CDR1 as SGHTA and CDR2 as FQGNSA. The CDR3 consists of 15 residues. The germline V and J ends were trimmed by 4 bases and 7 bases, with 20 bases remaining between them. As DNA, the CDR3 is TGTGCCAGCAGCTCCCGACCGGGTTCTTCTGGGGAGCAGTACTTC. This codes for CASSSRPGSSGEQYF.

The sample holds many counts of this clonotype. This chain joins TRBV27 and TRBJ1-2, with D hard to call. There are 18 residues in the CDR3. Germline CDR1 MNHEY, CDR2 SMNVEV (reference sequence). Trimming took off 5 bases at V and 2 bases at J, with 24 bases between the two ends. The CDR3 DNA follows: TGTGCCAGCAGTATGGGCCCCGGACGGGCGAGGAGGAACTATGGCTACACCTTC. This sequence encodes CASSMGPGRARRNYGYTF.

The chain couples TRBV4-2 to TRBJ1-1; D is possibly TRBD1 (6 bases). The V and J ends lost 1 base and 1 base respectively, with 13 bases between them. Germline V CDR1 and CDR2: LGHNA, YNFKEQ. This CDR3 comprises 16 residues. The CDR3 protein is CASSQAPGQENTEAFF. The CDR3 nucleotides are TGTGCCAGCAGCCAAGCACCGGGACAAGAGAACACTGAAGCTTTCTTT.

V usage is TRBV18 and J usage is TRBJ2-7; D call uncertain. The CDR3 runs 11 residues. V lost 3 bases, J lost 3 bases, and 3 bases lay in between. The germline gives CDR1 KGHSH, CDR2 LQKENI. CDR3 sequence: CASSPDYEQYF. CDR3 DNA: TGTGCCAGCTCACCGGACTACGAGCAGTACTTC.

This rearrangement joins TRBV28 to TRBJ1-5; D not resolved. This CDR3 contains 12 residues. Looked up from germline, CDR1 is MDHEN and CDR2 is SYDVKM. Between the trimmed V and J ends, which lost 6 bases and 8 bases, there was a span of 11 bases. The CDR3 region has the DNA TGTGCCAGCAGCACGAACCTGGAGCCCCAGCATTTT. Translated, it gives CASSTNLEPQHF.

This chain connects TRBV6-1 to TRBJ1-2; TRBD1 matches at 7 bases. The ends lost 2 bases at V and 4 bases at J; junction bases unmatched: 10. Germline lookup yields CDR1 MNHNS and CDR2 SASEGT. There are 16 residues in the CDR3. Here the CDR3 reads CASSEQEGGAGYGYTF. CDR3 DNA sequence: TGTGCCAGCAGTGAACAAGAAGGGGGCGCTGGCTATGGCTACACCTTC.

This clonotype was detected a few times. The chain carries TRBV18 and TRBJ2-7, with 9 bases fitting TRBD2. This CDR3 has 15 amino acids. J was trimmed by 6 bases and V by 0 bases; bases with no gene match: 6. Germline V gene data show CDR1 as KGHSH and CDR2 as LQKENI. The CDR3 nucleotides read TGTGCCAGCTCACCACCGGGACTAGCATATTCCGAGCAGTACTTC. Protein: CASSPPGLAYSEQYF.

The chain recombines TRBV12-3 or TRBV12-4 with TRBJ1-1; D ambiguous. The CDR3 is 11 residues long. The V gene lost 6 bases and the J gene lost 3 bases, with 5 bases spanning the gap. CDR3 in DNA: TGTGCCAGCAGGCGAGACACTGAAGCTTTCTTT. Its translation: CASRRDTEAFF.

This clonotype was observed at least ten times. The chain carries TRBV11-2 and TRBJ2-2; unclear D gene. The germline V gene encodes CDR1 SGHAT and CDR2 FQNNGV. This CDR3 has 17 residues. Trimming left V 1 base short and J 1 base short, with 13 bases between. CDR3 nucleotides: TGTGCCAGCAGCTTAGGCAGGCCTACGGGGAACACCGGGGAGCTGTTTTTT. Translated: CASSLGRPTGNTGELFF.

The chain has TRBV20-1 and TRBJ2-3; TRBD2 agrees at 10 bases. Trimming cost V 3 bases and J 2 bases; bases outside gene matches: 8. The V gene's germline CDR1 is DFQATT and CDR2 SNEGSKA (reference sequence). This CDR3 contains 16 residues. The CDR3 DNA reads as TGCAGTGCTAGGCGTGGGACTAGCGCTTACACAGATACGCAGTATTTT. Amino acid sequence: CSARRGTSAYTDTQYF.

This clonotype was counted between two and nine times. This rearrangement joins TRBV9 to TRBJ2-1; TRBD2 might be the D (6 bases). V dropped 4 bases and J dropped 7 bases, with 12 bases sitting between them. This CDR3 has 13 amino acids. Germline V gives CDR1 SGDLS, CDR2 YYNGEE. The CDR3, as DNA: TGTGCCAGCAGCCAACCGGAGGGGAATGAGCAGTTCTTC. Amino acid sequence: CASSQPEGNEQFF.

The rearrangement links TRBV3-1 to TRBJ2-7; D is unclear. CDR1 is LGHDT and CDR2 is YNNKEL in the germline V gene (reference sequence). The V and J ends lost 4 bases and 2 bases respectively, with 6 bases between them. CDR3 length: 12 residues. CDR3 amino acids: CASSLDPYEQYF. CDR3 bases: TGTGCCAGCAGCCTCGACCCCTACGAGCAGTACTTC.

The J gene is TRBJ2-2, the V gene TRBV12-3 or TRBV12-4; D unresolved. The CDR3 loop spans 14 amino acids. V lost 6 bases to trimming and J lost 6 bases, with 14 bases between them. The DNA for the CDR3 is TGTGCCAGCAGGCTTACTGGTGGGGCCGGGGAGCTGTTTTTT. This codes for CASRLTGGAGELFF.

At least ten counts were recorded for this clonotype. The chain links TRBV30 to TRBJ2-1, with 10 nucleotides matching TRBD1. There are 15 residues in the CDR3. Per germline, CDR1 GTSNPN and CDR2 SVGIG (reference sequence). The ends lost 4 bases at V and 4 bases at J; junction bases unmatched: 7. CDR3 sequence: CAWMTGGEKYNEQFF. Here the CDR3 DNA reads TGTGCCTGGATGACAGGGGGCGAGAAGTACAATGAGCAGTTCTTC.

This clonotype was recorded at least ten times. CDR3 sequence reads: CASSFGTHNSPLHF. For the CDR3, the DNA is TGTGCCAGCAGCTTTGGGACCCATAATTCACCCCTCCACTTT. The rearrangement joins TRBV5-4 to TRBJ1-6; possible D gene TRBD1, 5 bases. The CDR3 runs 14 residues. Between the trimmed V and J ends, which lost 2 bases and 5 bases, there was a span of 8 bases. Germline assignment: CDR1 SGHNT and CDR2 YYREEE (reference sequence).

This clonotype has just a few counts. The J gene is TRBJ2-5, the V gene TRBV15; 7 bases agree with TRBD2. The germline V gene has CDR1 LNHNV and CDR2 YYDKDF (reference sequence). J gave up 6 bases and V 0 bases, and 4 bases lay outside the gene matches. This CDR3 is built from 14 residues. The CDR3 sequence is CATSREGGAKTQYF. The CDR3 bases are TGTGCCACCAGCAGAGAGGGAGGGGCGAAGACCCAGTACTTC. Variable domain in full (rest from reference TRBV15 and TRBJ2-5): DAMVIQNPRYQVTQFGKPVTLSCSQTLNHNVMYWYQQKSSQAPKLLFHYYDKDFNNEADTPDNFQSRRPNTSFCFLDIRSPGLGDTAMYLCATSREGGAKTQYFGPGTRLLVL.

The rearrangement joins TRBV30 to TRBJ2-7, with TRBD1 as a possible D gene (6 bases). V lost 0 bases to trimming and J lost 4 bases, with 7 bases between them. The CDR3 is made up of 12 amino acids. The V gene's germline CDR1 is GTSNPN and CDR2 SVGIG (reference sequence). The CDR3 loop reads CAWSVQGYEQYF. In DNA form, the CDR3 reads TGTGCCTGGAGTGTACAGGGATACGAGCAGTACTTC.